These 28 T cell receptor beta chains came from one sample sequenced in a study of blood T cell repertoires in COVID-19. The protocol was immunoSEQ multiplex PCR, while the TCRdb copy is restricted to in-frame clones and leaves out a portion. The table shows roughly 140,000 clones, with about 83% occurring only once. The sample comprised peripheral blood. The receptor set was obtained from a woman aged 35 to 49 with acute or convalescent COVID-19.

The CDR3 DNA sequence: TGTGCCAGCAGTCCATTAGTAGGGGCACGGTCTCACTATGGCTACACCTTC. Amino acid sequence: CASSPLVGARSHYGYTF. This chain uses TRBV9 with TRBJ1-2; a possible D gene is TRBD1 (5 bases). The germline V and J ends were trimmed by 5 bases and 3 bases, with 23 bases remaining between them. The CDR3 runs to 17 residues. Germline CDR1 SGDLS, CDR2 YYNGEE.

The chain is built from TRBV2 and TRBJ2-7; maybe TRBD1 (6 bases). Trimming took off 6 bases at V and 5 bases at J, with 14 bases between the two ends. In germline, CDR1 is SNHLY, CDR2 FYNNEI. The CDR3 has 13 amino acids. CDR3 amino acids: CASRSLGANEQYF. The CDR3 DNA is TGTGCCAGCAGGTCCCTGGGGGCGAACGAGCAGTACTTC.

The chain uses TRBV20-1 and TRBJ2-1; no definite D call. The ends were cut back, 4 bases at V and 7 bases at J, with 8 bases in the middle. The CDR3 is 11 residues long. Germline V gene sequence: CDR1 DFQATT, CDR2 SNEGSKA (reference sequence). The DNA of the CDR3 is TGCAGTGCTACCCCTACTAATGAGCAGTTCTTC. The encoded protein is CSATPTNEQFF.

CDR3 nucleotide sequence: TGCGCCAGCAGCCAAGGGAGTCTTGTGGGGGCGAGGAGTGAAGCTTTCTTT. The encoded protein is CASSQGSLVGARSEAFF. The chain is built from TRBV4-3 and TRBJ1-1; tentatively, D is TRBD1 (6 bases). V was cut by 1 base and J by 7 bases, with 22 bases left in between. The CDR3 length is 17 residues. Germline V gene data show CDR1 as LGHNA and CDR2 as YSLEER.

The rearrangement joins TRBV5-1 to TRBJ2-2, with D possibly TRBD2 on 6 matching bases. The V gene lost 6 bases and the J gene lost 0 bases, with 9 bases spanning the gap. This CDR3 comprises 14 residues. Germline-derived CDR1 and CDR2 are SGHRS and YFSETQ. CDR3 nucleotides: TGCGCCAGCATCCTAGCGCCGAACACCGGGGAGCTGTTTTTT. Protein: CASILAPNTGELFF. The whole variable domain, filled in from reference TRBV5-1 and TRBJ2-2, reads KAGVTQTPRYLIKTRGQQVTLSCSPISGHRSVSWYQQTPGQGLQFLFEYFSETQRNKGNFPGRFSGRQFSNSRSEMNVSTLELGDSALYLCASILAPNTGELFFGEGSRLTVL.

This sequence joins TRBV15 and TRBJ1-1, with D perhaps TRBD1 (5 bases). CDR1 LNHNV and CDR2 YYDKDF come from the germline V gene (reference sequence). CDR3 length equals 13 residues. The V end was cut by 1 base, the J end by 3 bases, with 6 bases between. The CDR3 region has the DNA TGTGCCACCAGCAGAGCGGGGGACACTGAAGCTTTCTTT. The encoded protein is CATSRAGDTEAFF.

This clone showed up just a few times. V usage is TRBV18 and J usage is TRBJ2-7, with 11 bases lining up with TRBD2. CDR1 KGHSH and CDR2 LQKENI come from the germline V gene. The J segment lost 6 bases and the V segment lost 5 bases, leaving 6 bases of the junction unmatched. This CDR3 is built from 14 residues. The CDR3 coding sequence is TGTGCCAGCTCATATACTAGCGGGAGTGCCGAGCAGTACTTC. This gives the protein CASSYTSGSAEQYF.

This chain joins TRBV6-1 and TRBJ2-1; tentatively, D is TRBD2 (5 bases). V was cut by 0 bases and J by 8 bases, with 11 bases left in between. There are 14 residues in the CDR3. Germline V CDR1 and CDR2: MNHNS, SASEGT. CDR3 nucleotides: TGTGCCAGCAGTGAAGCAGGGCTAGCATATGAGCAGTTCTTC. Its protein is CASSEAGLAYEQFF.

This sequence joins TRBV10-3 and TRBJ1-2; D unclear. There are 12 residues in the CDR3. Deletions cut 0 bases from V and 4 bases from J, with 3 bases between. The germline CDR1 and CDR2 sequences are ENHRY and SYGVKD. The CDR3 loop is CAISESGYGYTF. The CDR3 region has the DNA TGTGCCATCAGTGAGTCCGGCTATGGCTACACCTTC.

The chain joins TRBV5-1 to TRBJ2-6; 10 bases agree with TRBD1. This CDR3 is built from 20 residues. With 0 bases clipped from V and 0 bases from J, the junction kept 9 bases outside the gene matches. Germline V gene data show CDR1 as SGHRS and CDR2 as YFSETQ. CDR3 in DNA: TGCGCCAGCAGCTTGGTGACAGGGGGCCCTCACGGCTCTGGGGCCAACGTCCTGACTTTC. Encoded protein: CASSLVTGGPHGSGANVLTF.

The table lists this clone with a count of one. The genes are TRBV18 and TRBJ1-4; D gene unclear. Trimming took 2 bases from V and 6 from J, leaving 13 bases between them. CDR3 length: 15 amino acids. From germline, CDR1 is KGHSH and CDR2 LQKENI. In DNA form, the CDR3 reads TGTGCCAGCTCACCAAACCCCCCTTGGCATGAAAAACTGTTTTTT. It is translated as CASSPNPPWHEKLFF.

The rearrangement links TRBV19 to TRBJ2-5, with 8 nucleotides matching TRBD2. The length of the CDR3 is 12 residues. Germline CDR1 reads LNHDA; CDR2 reads SQIVND (reference sequence). Germline trimming cut 8 bases from V and 4 bases from J; bases unmatched to any gene: 3. CDR3 in amino acids: CASRGGGETQYF. DNA for the CDR3: TGTGCCAGTCGGGGGGGCGGAGAGACCCAGTACTTC.

J is TRBJ1-1 and V is TRBV20-1; no definite D call. Germline V CDR1 and CDR2: DFQATT, SNEGSKA (reference sequence). V lost 3 bases to trimming and J lost 6 bases, with 5 bases between them. This CDR3 is built from 10 residues. As DNA, the CDR3 is TGCAGTGCTAGTGTCGCTGAAGCTTTCTTT. Translating it yields CSASVAEAFF.

The chain uses TRBV3-1 (or the pseudogene TRBV3-2) and TRBJ2-2; D is unresolved. There are 16 residues in the CDR3. The V gene lost 3 bases and the J gene lost 4 bases, with 15 bases spanning the gap. CDR1 is LGHDT and CDR2 is YNNKEL in the germline V gene (reference sequence). The CDR3, as DNA: TGTGCCAGCAGCCAGACAAGTCCCTCCGGCACCGGGGAGCTGTTTTTT. Protein sequence: CASSQTSPSGTGELFF.

The rearrangement joins TRBV19 to TRBJ1-5; 7 nucleotides match TRBD1. This CDR3 is 16 amino acids long. Germline V CDR1 and CDR2: LNHDA, SQIVND (reference sequence). The trim removed 1 base at V and 3 bases at J, leaving 6 bases unmatched. CDR3 DNA sequence: TGTGCCAGTAGTATAGCCGGGACAGCAATCAATCAGCCCCAGCATTTT. The encoded protein is CASSIAGTAINQPQHF. Filled out from reference TRBV19 and TRBJ1-5, the complete variable domain reads DGGITQSPKYLFRKEGQNVTLSCEQNLNHDAMYWYRQDPGQGLRLIYYSQIVNDFQKGDIAEGYSVSREKKESFPLTVTSAQKNPTAFYLCASSIAGTAINQPQHFGDGTRLSIL.

The chain combines TRBV12-5 with TRBJ1-4; 10 bases are a match to TRBD1. The CDR3 runs 15 residues. CDR1 LGHNT and CDR2 FRNRAP come from the germline V gene. After removal of 1 base from V and 8 bases from J, the junction contained 4 bases not matched to a gene. This CDR3 reads CASGLGTGGSEKLFF. The CDR3 bases are TGTGCTAGTGGTTTGGGGACAGGGGGATCGGAAAAACTGTTTTTT.

This chain joins TRBV6-2 or TRBV6-3 and TRBJ2-7; D uncertain. Germline V gene sequence: CDR1 MNHEY, CDR2 SVGEGT. The germline V and J ends were trimmed by 6 bases and 9 bases, with 12 bases remaining between them. CDR3 length: 11 amino acids. CDR3 residues: CASSPSTLQYF. Here the CDR3 DNA reads TGTGCCAGCAGCCCCTCGACACTGCAGTACTTC.

The rearrangement uses TRBV30 and TRBJ1-1, with D unresolved. Germline values: CDR1 GTSNPN, CDR2 SVGIG (reference sequence). The V gene lost 2 bases and the J gene lost 7 bases, with 8 bases spanning the gap. This CDR3 spans 11 amino acids. The CDR3, as DNA: TGTGCCTGGAGTAGAACAGATGAAGCTTTCTTT. Translated: CAWSRTDEAFF.

The V call is TRBV5-5, the J call TRBJ1-2; the D is unclear. The CDR3 length is 15 residues. Germline assignment: CDR1 SGHKS and CDR2 YYEKEE (reference sequence). V was clipped by 1 base and J by 2 bases, with 12 bases between them. DNA for the CDR3: TGTGCCAGCAGCTTGTCTCCGCGGGTGAACTATGGCTACACCTTC. Amino acid sequence: CASSLSPRVNYGYTF.

This clone was observed a few times. The CDR3 here is CASQVRGNSEQFF. CDR3 DNA: TGTGCCTCCCAAGTGAGGGGGAATAGTGAGCAGTTCTTC. The V call is TRBV19, the J call TRBJ2-1; a possible D gene is TRBD1 (6 bases). The CDR3 runs 13 residues. V was trimmed by 11 bases and J by 9 bases, leaving 20 bases between them. Germline CDR1 reads LNHDA; CDR2 reads SQIVND (reference sequence).

This sequence joins TRBV19 and TRBJ1-2, with TRBD1 identical over 7 bases. The CDR3 has 14 residues. V was pared by 4 bases and J by 0 bases, with 2 bases of the junction left unmatched. Germline lookup yields CDR1 LNHDA and CDR2 SQIVND (reference sequence). The DNA of the CDR3 is TGTGCCAGTAGTAAGGGGACAGCTAACTATGGCTACACCTTC. Translating it yields CASSKGTANYGYTF. The variable domain in full, completed from reference TRBV19 and TRBJ1-2, reads DGGITQSPKYLFRKEGQNVTLSCEQNLNHDAMYWYRQDPGQGLRLIYYSQIVNDFQKGDIAEGYSVSREKKESFPLTVTSAQKNPTAFYLCASSKGTANYGYTFGSGTRLTVV.

The sample holds one count of this clone. The rearrangement joins TRBV4-1 to TRBJ2-3; 7 nucleotides agree with TRBD2. Per the germline V gene, CDR1 is MGHRA and CDR2 is YSYEKL. The CDR3 is made up of 16 amino acids. The V segment lost 5 bases and the J segment 1 base; nucleotides outside the gene matches: 9. CDR3 DNA sequence: TGCGCCAGCAGCTCCACGTCAGCGGGGCGCACAGATACGCAGTATTTT. Its translation is CASSSTSAGRTDTQYF.

This clone was detected only once. CDR3 amino acids: CASSASTGTYEQYF. The CDR3 nucleotides are TGTGCCAGCAGTGCCTCGACGGGGACCTACGAGCAGTACTTC. The chain couples TRBV28 to TRBJ2-7, with a possible D match to TRBD2 (5 bases). V lost 5 bases to trimming and J lost 2 bases, with 13 bases between them. Germline V gene lookup returns CDR1 MDHEN and CDR2 SYDVKM. This CDR3 contains 14 residues.

CDR3 amino acids: CASSLVAGVGEKLFF. CDR3 in DNA: TGTGCCAGCAGCCTCGTGGCAGGGGTCGGTGAAAAACTGTTTTTT. This sequence joins TRBV3-1 (or the pseudogene TRBV3-2) and TRBJ1-4, with D possibly TRBD1 on 6 matching bases. The V end lost 4 bases, the J end lost 7 bases, and 16 bases lay between the germline ends. The CDR3 has 15 amino acids. Germline CDR1 reads LGHDT; CDR2 reads YNNKEL (reference sequence).

The V call is TRBV6-1, the J call TRBJ2-3; D remains ambiguous. The CDR3 consists of 12 residues. The germline CDR1 and CDR2 sequences are MNHNS and SASEGT. V was clipped by 2 bases and J by 6 bases, with 6 bases between them. The CDR3 coding sequence is TGTGCCAGCAGTGAATATTCCGATACGCAGTATTTT. Translated: CASSEYSDTQYF.

The chain recombines TRBV6-5 with TRBJ1-6; no clear D. V was clipped by 5 bases and J by 3 bases, with 11 bases between them. From germline, CDR1 is MNHEY and CDR2 SVGAGI. This CDR3 spans 15 amino acids. Written as DNA, the CDR3 is TGTGCCAGCAGTCCAGGCCAGTACTATAATTCACCCCTCCACTTT. Its protein product is CASSPGQYYNSPLHF.

The V and J genes are TRBV10-3 and TRBJ1-2; the D gene is possibly TRBD1 (6 bases). Germline V CDR1 and CDR2: ENHRY, SYGVKD. CDR3 length: 13 residues. V lost 4 bases to trimming and J lost 4 bases, with 10 bases between them. CDR3 bases: TGTGCCATCAGTGGGACAGCGATCTATGGCTACACCTTC. Its translation: CAISGTAIYGYTF.

CDR3 sequence (DNA): TGTGCCAGCAGTTACTCGCAGGGGGCTAATGAAAAACTGTTTTTT. It encodes CASSYSQGANEKLFF. This chain uses TRBV6-5 with TRBJ1-4, with TRBD1 matching 7 bases. V was pared by 0 bases and J by 3 bases, with 1 base of the junction left unmatched. The V gene's germline CDR1 is MNHEY and CDR2 SVGAGI. CDR3 length: 15 residues.